These T cell receptor beta chains were read from a single sample in a study of cytomegalovirus exposure and HLA in healthy donors. Some clones are missing from TCRdb's copy, which holds only in-frame ones; the method was immunoSEQ multiplex PCR. Here the sample spans approximately 170,000 clones, 81% being singletons. Sequencing was performed on PBMCs. The source of these receptors is a man between 45 and 60 years old in good health and CMV-seropositive. CDR3s include the opening cysteine and the closing phenylalanine or tryptophan.

J gene: TRBJ2-1
V gene: TRBV9
CDR3 protein: CASSVSGSYNEQFF

J gene: TRBJ2-7
V gene: TRBV30
CDR3 protein: CAWAPDLFSYEQYF

J gene: TRBJ2-5
V gene: TRBV2
CDR3 protein: CASSHPGETQYF

J gene: TRBJ1-4
V gene: TRBV18
CDR3 protein: CASSPPGAGTGHEKLFF

J gene: TRBJ2-1
V gene: TRBV7-9
CDR3 protein: CASITSLVVSYNEQFF

J gene: TRBJ1-2
V gene: TRBV2
CDR3 protein: CASSNDAAAIYGYTF

J gene: TRBJ1-2
V gene: TRBV5-1
CDR3 protein: CASSLKGDYGYTF

J gene: TRBJ2-1
V gene: TRBV5-1
CDR3 protein: CASSPGTSGNNEQFF

J gene: TRBJ2-1
V gene: TRBV6-5
CDR3 protein: CASSYQRGGYNEQFF

J gene: TRBJ2-7
V gene: TRBV6-6
CDR3 protein: CASSVKGVEQYF

J gene: TRBJ2-3
V gene: TRBV7-2
CDR3 protein: CASSSYPAGAATDTQYF

J gene: TRBJ2-1
V gene: TRBV11-1
CDR3 protein: CASSLVGVRLAEKHNEQFF

J gene: TRBJ2-2
V gene: TRBV5-1
CDR3 protein: CASSLYRPNTGELFF

J gene: TRBJ1-2
V gene: TRBV28
CDR3 protein: CASRGGQGRIAGYTF

J gene: TRBJ1-2
V gene: TRBV5-4
CDR3 protein: CASSSRGNYGYTF

J gene: TRBJ1-1
V gene: TRBV18
CDR3 protein: CASSPAQGYTEAFF

J gene: TRBJ1-5
V gene: TRBV7-8
CDR3 protein: CASSFGGFQPQHF

J gene: TRBJ2-5
V gene: TRBV27
CDR3 protein: CASSPMGAEETQYF

J gene: TRBJ2-3
V gene: TRBV18
CDR3 protein: CASSPQSGNGADTQYF

J gene: TRBJ1-1
V gene: TRBV18
CDR3 protein: CASSPRGQGGPTNTEAFF

J gene: TRBJ1-2
V gene: TRBV4-1
CDR3 protein: CASSPGQGGYGYTF

J gene: TRBJ1-3
V gene: TRBV6-6
CDR3 protein: CASSFDRGGNTIYF

J gene: TRBJ2-1
V gene: TRBV4-2
CDR3 protein: CASSQVLASGSDEQFF

J gene: TRBJ2-5
V gene: TRBV5-1
CDR3 protein: CATSDRGQETQYF

J gene: TRBJ2-7
V gene: TRBV5-1
CDR3 protein: CASSLGQYEQYF

J gene: TRBJ2-3
V gene: TRBV7-2
CDR3 protein: CASSFASRADTQYF

J gene: TRBJ2-5
V gene: TRBV7-2
CDR3 protein: CASSGGSIQETQYF

J gene: TRBJ2-7
V gene: TRBV5-1
CDR3 protein: CASSPGQVMLSYEQYF

J gene: TRBJ2-3
V gene: TRBV19
CDR3 protein: CASSTGGHLTDTQYF

J gene: TRBJ1-4
V gene: TRBV6-6
CDR3 protein: CASSYREEKLFF

J gene: TRBJ1-1
V gene: TRBV6-1
CDR3 protein: CAGSQGMNTEAFF

J gene: TRBJ1-1
V gene: TRBV2
CDR3 protein: CASSYRGSDTEAFF

J gene: TRBJ2-6
V gene: TRBV29-1
CDR3 protein: CSVSSGANVLTF